These T cell receptor beta chains were read from a single sample in a study of T cells in Graves' hyperthyroidism and ophthalmopathy. TCRdb reprocessed the multiplex PCR reads with MiXCR, giving one entry per CDR3 protein. The data show about 52,000 distinct CDR3 sequences, over 40% seen once. Sequencing was done on a sample of blood. The receptors derive from a woman in her forties or fifties with Graves' ophthalmopathy. CDR3s include the opening cysteine and the closing phenylalanine or tryptophan. A D gene is named only where the DNA matches it firmly. A row's size may be missing; if present it is once, few, many or a size class.

CDR3 DNA,CDR3 protein,J gene,clone size,V gene,D gene
TGTGCCAGCAGCCAAGACAGGGGGAACACTGAAGCTTTCTTT,CASSQDRGNTEAFF,TRBJ1-1,many,TRBV7-2,TRBD1
TGTGCCAGCAGGCGGGCCCACAATGAGCAGTTCTTC,CASRRAHNEQFF,TRBJ2-1,NA,TRBV2,NA
TGTGCCAGCAGTACCCAGAAGGGGCTGGGAGGGAACACTGAAGCTTTCTTT,CASSTQKGLGGNTEAFF,TRBJ1-1,NA,TRBV27,NA
TGTGCCAGCAACTTAAATCCGGGGGGCACTGAAGCTTTCTTT,CASNLNPGGTEAFF,TRBJ1-1,NA,TRBV7-2,NA
TGTGCCACCCAGTTAACCGGGACAGAAAACACCGGGGAGCTGTTTTTT,CATQLTGTENTGELFF,TRBJ2-2,many,TRBV19,TRBD1
TGCGCCAGCAGCTTGTGGGACACGGGAGAGACCCAGTACTTC,CASSLWDTGETQYF,TRBJ2-5,many,TRBV5-1,NA
TGCAGTGCTAGCGCCGTAAGCGGGGGGCCTCACGGGGGAGAGACCCAGTACTTC,CSASAVSGGPHGGETQYF,TRBJ2-5,NA,TRBV20-1,TRBD2
TGTGCCAGCAGCCCCAGGACAGGGAAAAGTCTCTATGGCTACACCTTC,CASSPRTGKSLYGYTF,TRBJ1-2,many,TRBV6-5,TRBD1
TGCAGTGCTGGGGGGACAGGGGTCTATGGCTACACCTTC,CSAGGTGVYGYTF,TRBJ1-2,many,TRBV20-1,TRBD1
TGTGCCAGCAGTTTTAACAGGGTAGATACGCAGTATTTT,CASSFNRVDTQYF,TRBJ2-3,many,TRBV6-6,NA
TGCAGTGCCCGAGACAGCTATGGCTACACCTTC,CSARDSYGYTF,TRBJ1-2,medium-sized,TRBV20-1,NA
TGTGCCAGCAGCTTGGCCGGTCAGGAGTCCTATAATTCACCCCTCCACTTT,CASSLAGQESYNSPLHF,TRBJ1-6,many,TRBV5-4,NA